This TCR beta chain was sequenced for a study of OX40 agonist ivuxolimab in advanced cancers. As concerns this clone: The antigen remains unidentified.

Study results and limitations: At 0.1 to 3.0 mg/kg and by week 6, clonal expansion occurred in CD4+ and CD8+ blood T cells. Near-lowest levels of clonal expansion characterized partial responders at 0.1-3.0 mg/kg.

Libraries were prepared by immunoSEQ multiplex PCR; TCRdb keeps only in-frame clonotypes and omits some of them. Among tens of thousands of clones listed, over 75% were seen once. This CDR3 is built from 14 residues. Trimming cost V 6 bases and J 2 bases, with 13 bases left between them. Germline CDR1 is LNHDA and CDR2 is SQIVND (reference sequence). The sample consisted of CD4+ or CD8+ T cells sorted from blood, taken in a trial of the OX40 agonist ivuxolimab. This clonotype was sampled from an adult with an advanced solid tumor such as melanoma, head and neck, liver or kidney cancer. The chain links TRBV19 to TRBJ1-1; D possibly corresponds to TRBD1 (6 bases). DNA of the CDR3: TGTGCCAGTAGCTGGACAGTGGGCAACACTGAAGCTTTCTTT. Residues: CASSWTVGNTEAFF.